These T cell receptor beta chains were read from a single sample in a study of blood T cell repertoires in COVID-19. Clones were read by immunoSEQ multiplex PCR, and TCRdb kept only the in-frame ones, dropping some. This sample yields over 200,000 clones, of which roughly 79% are seen a single time; over 14% belongs to the top ten. Sequenced sample: PBMCs or T cells enriched from blood (not recorded which). These receptors all stem from a man between 35 and 55 years old who had recovered from COVID-19. Both conserved end residues are part of each CDR3. A D gene is named only where the DNA matches it firmly. Rows give clone size only sometimes, using once, few, many, or a class for an expanded clone.

V,D,size,J,DNA,CDR3
TRBV7-6,.,once,TRBJ2-3,TGTGCCAGCGGGAAAGGGGGTACGCAGTATTTT,CASGKGGTQYF
TRBV5-1,TRBD1,.,TRBJ1-6,TGCGCCAGCAGCCCGACGGGACAGGCCCGTAATTCACCCCTCCACTTT,CASSPTGQARNSPLHF
TRBV7-6,TRBD2,.,TRBJ2-7,TGTGCCAGCAGCTCCAAACTAGCGGGGGGTTCCTACGAGCAGTACTTC,CASSSKLAGGSYEQYF
TRBV30,TRBD1,few,TRBJ1-6,TGTGCCTGGAGTGTAGGACAGGGGTTTTCACCCCTCCACTTT,CAWSVGQGFSPLHF
TRBV21-1,.,.,TRBJ2-5,TGTGCCAGCAGCCGGACTAGCGGGAGAAAGACCCAGTACTTC,CASSRTSGRKTQYF
TRBV25-1,.,.,TRBJ1-4,TGTGCCAGCAGTAAAGGGGGGGACGAAAAACTGTTTTTT,CASSKGGDEKLFF
TRBV5-1,.,once,TRBJ1-2,TGCGCCAGCAGCTCGGGGGAGGGGACCTATGGCTACACCTTC,CASSSGEGTYGYTF
TRBV12-3/TRBV12-4,TRBD1,.,TRBJ1-6,TGTGCCAGCAGCCGCGGACAGGGGCGTCCCCTCCACTTT,CASSRGQGRPLHF
TRBV28,TRBD1,.,TRBJ1-2,TGTGCCAGCAGTTCCGGGACAGTGCGATATGGCTACACCTTC,CASSSGTVRYGYTF
TRBV7-3,.,.,TRBJ2-3,TGTGCCAGCAGCCTCGAGGGGGGGTCAGATACGCAGTATTTT,CASSLEGGSDTQYF
TRBV28,.,once,TRBJ1-5,TGTGCCAGCAGAGGGGACTCGAGACACAATCAGCCCCAGCATTTT,CASRGDSRHNQPQHF
TRBV28,TRBD2,.,TRBJ2-7,TGTGCCAGCAGTTTACGGGCTAGCGGGTTCGAGCAGTACTTC,CASSLRASGFEQYF
TRBV6-5,TRBD1,once,TRBJ1-2,TGTGCCACCCATTACAGGGGGCTGATGGATGGCTACACCTTC,CATHYRGLMDGYTF
TRBV5-1,TRBD2,.,TRBJ2-5,TGCGCCAGCAGCCCAATAGCGGGCCCCCAAGAGACCCAGTACTTC,CASSPIAGPQETQYF
TRBV7-6,TRBD1,.,TRBJ1-1,TGTGCCAGCAGCACAGCAGGGGGCCGCACTGAAGCTTTCTTT,CASSTAGGRTEAFF
TRBV6-5,.,.,TRBJ1-2,TGTGCCAGCAGTTTTTCCCAGGGTAATGGCTACACCTTC,CASSFSQGNGYTF
TRBV6-6,TRBD2,.,TRBJ2-1,TGTGCCAGCAGTACAGCGGGAGTCGGCTACAATGAGCAGTTCTTC,CASSTAGVGYNEQFF
TRBV28,.,.,TRBJ2-5,TGTGCCAGCAGTTGGCAAGGGGCCGATCAAGAGACCCAGTACTTC,CASSWQGADQETQYF
TRBV11-2,.,.,TRBJ1-1,TGTGCCAGCAGCAGGGGCTACACTGAAGCTTTCTTT,CASSRGYTEAFF
TRBV7-3,.,.,TRBJ1-2,TGTGCCAGCAGCTCAGGACAGAACTATGGCTACACCTTC,CASSSGQNYGYTF
TRBV30,TRBD2,.,TRBJ2-1,TGTGCCTGGGAGCAAGGGACTAGCGGGCCCTACAATGAGCAGTTCTTC,CAWEQGTSGPYNEQFF
TRBV5-1,.,.,TRBJ1-1,TGCGCCAGCAGGGGGTCGACAGAAGCTTATACTGAAGCTTTCTTT,CASRGSTEAYTEAFF
TRBV19,TRBD1,.,TRBJ2-7,TGTGCCAGTAGGGGACAGGGGACCTACGAGCAGTACTTC,CASRGQGTYEQYF
TRBV2,TRBD2,.,TRBJ2-5,TGTGCCAGCAGGGGCTTCAGACTAGCGGGGGCCCAAGAGACCCAGTACTTC,CASRGFRLAGAQETQYF
TRBV18,TRBD1,.,TRBJ1-5,TGTGCCAGCTCAACTACAGGGGGCGATCAGCCCCAGCATTTT,CASSTTGGDQPQHF
TRBV30,TRBD2,.,TRBJ2-3,TGTGCCTGGAGTCTAGCGGGGACTAGCACAGATACGCAGTATTTT,CAWSLAGTSTDTQYF
TRBV10-3,.,.,TRBJ1-1,TGTGCCATCAGTGAGTCGGGAGGGATGAACACTGAAGCTTTCTTT,CAISESGGMNTEAFF
TRBV30,.,.,TRBJ1-5,TGTGCCTGGAGTGTAACGGGGATGCAGCCCCAGCATTTT,CAWSVTGMQPQHF
TRBV7-2,TRBD1,.,TRBJ2-7,TGTGCCAGCAGCACCCGACAGGGCCCGCTCTACGAGCAGTACTTC,CASSTRQGPLYEQYF
TRBV10-1,TRBD1,.,TRBJ2-4,TGCGCCAGCAGTGACTACAGGGGCCGGCACATTCAGTACTTC,CASSDYRGRHIQYF
TRBV29-1,TRBD2,.,TRBJ2-3,TGCAGCGTTGAAGATCGCGGCGGGAGGGCCTCAGATACGCAGTATTTT,CSVEDRGGRASDTQYF
TRBV28,.,.,TRBJ1-2,TGTGCCACCTTTAACATTCTTAACTATGGCTACACCTTC,CATFNILNYGYTF
TRBV5-1,TRBD1,.,TRBJ1-1,TGCGCCAGCACCAATACCCGGGACAGGGGGATGAACACTGAAGCTTTCTTT,CASTNTRDRGMNTEAFF
TRBV7-9,.,.,TRBJ1-1,TGTGCCAGCAGCTTAGTAAATACTGAAGCTTTCTTT,CASSLVNTEAFF
TRBV10-3,TRBD1,.,TRBJ2-7,TGTGCCATCAGCTCTGACAGGGGGCTCTACGAGCAGTACTTC,CAISSDRGLYEQYF
TRBV27,TRBD2,.,TRBJ2-1,TGTGCCAGCAGTCTAGGGGACTACCCTGGGGAGCAGTTCTTC,CASSLGDYPGEQFF
TRBV2,TRBD2,.,TRBJ2-3,TGTGCCAGCAGGCTAGCGGGAGTTGGATCAGATACGCAGTATTTT,CASRLAGVGSDTQYF
TRBV5-1,TRBD1,.,TRBJ1-2,TGCGCCAGCAGCGCTGGGACAGGGAACTATGGCTACACCTTC,CASSAGTGNYGYTF
TRBV29-1,TRBD1,once,TRBJ1-1,TGCAGCGTTGGGGACAGGGGAGCCGCTTTCTTT,CSVGDRGAAFF
TRBV29-1,TRBD1,.,TRBJ1-2,TGCAGCGTTGAAGACGGACAGGGGTCCTATGGCTACACCTTC,CSVEDGQGSYGYTF
TRBV30,.,.,TRBJ2-3,TGTGCCTGGGCATCACTAGGTGCGGATACGCAGTATTTT,CAWASLGADTQYF
TRBV21-1,.,.,TRBJ2-7,TGTGCCAGGATAAGGACAGGGGAGGAGACCTACGAGCAGTACTTC,CARIRTGEETYEQYF
TRBV18,TRBD1,.,TRBJ2-7,TGTGCCAGCTCACCACCTGGGACAGGGGTCTACGAGCAGTACTTC,CASSPPGTGVYEQYF
TRBV29-1,.,once,TRBJ1-1,TGCAGCGTTGAAGCGGTGGCAGGGGCGCAATCGGCTTTCTTT,CSVEAVAGAQSAFF
TRBV2,.,.,TRBJ1-1,TGTGCCAGCAGTGAACGGGAGGGGAACACTGAAGCTTTCTTT,CASSEREGNTEAFF
TRBV25-1,.,.,TRBJ1-6,TGTGCCAGCAGCGGCTGGGGGGGCCGAAATTCACCCCTCCACTTT,CASSGWGGRNSPLHF
TRBV7-9,TRBD1,few,TRBJ2-7,TGTGCCAGCAGCCAGACAGGGGGCAACGAGCAGTACTTC,CASSQTGGNEQYF
TRBV5-4,TRBD1,.,TRBJ2-5,TGTGCCAGCAGCACCTATCAGGGGGCGATGGGAGAGACCCAGTACTTC,CASSTYQGAMGETQYF
TRBV6-5,TRBD1,.,TRBJ2-5,TGTGCCAGCACTCTCAGACAGGGGCCCCAAGAGACCCAGTACTTC,CASTLRQGPQETQYF
TRBV9,TRBD2,.,TRBJ2-5,TGTGCCAGCAGCGTAGGGGCCCCATCCCCAGCGGGAGGGTTGGAGACCCAGTACTTC,CASSVGAPSPAGGLETQYF
TRBV5-6,.,.,TRBJ2-1,TGTGCCAGCAGCTGGCAGGGAGGTGAGCAGTTCTTC,CASSWQGGEQFF
TRBV18,TRBD2,.,TRBJ2-7,TGTGCCAGCTCAAACAGCGGGGGGCCAGGGGAGCAGTACTTC,CASSNSGGPGEQYF
TRBV5-1,.,.,TRBJ1-2,TGCGCCAGCAGCCCGGAAGACGGACGACAGGGCTACACCTTC,CASSPEDGRQGYTF